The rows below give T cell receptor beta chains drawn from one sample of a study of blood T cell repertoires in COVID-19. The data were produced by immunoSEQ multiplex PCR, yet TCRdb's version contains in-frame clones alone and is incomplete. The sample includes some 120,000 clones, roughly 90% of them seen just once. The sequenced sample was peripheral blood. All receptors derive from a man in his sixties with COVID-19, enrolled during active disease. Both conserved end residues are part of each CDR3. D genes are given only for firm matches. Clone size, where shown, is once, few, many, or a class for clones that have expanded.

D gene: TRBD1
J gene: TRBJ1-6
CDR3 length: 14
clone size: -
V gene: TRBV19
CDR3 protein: CATRTGSTDSPLHF
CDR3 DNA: TGTGCCACCAGGACAGGGTCAACCGATTCACCCCTCCACTTT

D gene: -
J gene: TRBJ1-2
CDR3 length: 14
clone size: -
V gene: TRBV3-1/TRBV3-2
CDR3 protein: CASSQEEGGYGYTF
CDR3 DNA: TGTGCCAGCAGCCAAGAAGAGGGCGGCTATGGCTACACCTTC

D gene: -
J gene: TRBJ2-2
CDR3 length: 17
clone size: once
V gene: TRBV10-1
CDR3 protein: CASSESRSVLRTGELFF
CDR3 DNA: TGCGCCAGCAGTGAGTCAAGGAGCGTATTGAGGACCGGGGAGCTGTTTTTT

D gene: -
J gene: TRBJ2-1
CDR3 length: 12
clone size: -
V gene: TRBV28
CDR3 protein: CASSRTEREQFF
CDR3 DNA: TGTGCCAGCAGTCGGACAGAGCGTGAGCAGTTCTTC

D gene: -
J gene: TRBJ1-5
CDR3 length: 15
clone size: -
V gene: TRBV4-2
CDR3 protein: CASSQGWAANQPQHF
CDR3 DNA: TGTGCCAGCAGCCAAGGGTGGGCAGCTAATCAGCCCCAGCATTTT

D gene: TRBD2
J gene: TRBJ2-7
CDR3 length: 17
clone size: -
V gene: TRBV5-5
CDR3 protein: CASSLWPASGETGEQYF
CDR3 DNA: TGTGCCAGCAGCCTTTGGCCCGCTAGCGGGGAAACTGGGGAGCAGTACTTC

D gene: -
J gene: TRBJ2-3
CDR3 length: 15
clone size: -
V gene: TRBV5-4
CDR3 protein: CASSSGGPSENTQYF
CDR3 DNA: TGTGCCAGCAGCTCCGGGGGTCCGTCGGAAAATACGCAGTATTTT

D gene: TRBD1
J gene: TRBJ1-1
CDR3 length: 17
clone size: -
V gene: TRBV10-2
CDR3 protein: CASFGGPGQERNTEAFF
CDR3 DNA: TGCGCCAGCTTCGGCGGACCGGGACAGGAAAGGAACACTGAAGCTTTCTTT

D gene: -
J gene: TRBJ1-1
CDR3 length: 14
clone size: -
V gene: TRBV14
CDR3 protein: CASSQVPGGTEAFF
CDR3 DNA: TGTGCCAGCAGCCAGGTCCCCGGGGGCACTGAAGCTTTCTTT

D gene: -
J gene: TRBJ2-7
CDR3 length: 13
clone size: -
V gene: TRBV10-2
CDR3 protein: CASSESGVYEQYF
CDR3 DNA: TGCGCCAGCAGTGAGTCCGGGGTTTACGAGCAGTACTTC